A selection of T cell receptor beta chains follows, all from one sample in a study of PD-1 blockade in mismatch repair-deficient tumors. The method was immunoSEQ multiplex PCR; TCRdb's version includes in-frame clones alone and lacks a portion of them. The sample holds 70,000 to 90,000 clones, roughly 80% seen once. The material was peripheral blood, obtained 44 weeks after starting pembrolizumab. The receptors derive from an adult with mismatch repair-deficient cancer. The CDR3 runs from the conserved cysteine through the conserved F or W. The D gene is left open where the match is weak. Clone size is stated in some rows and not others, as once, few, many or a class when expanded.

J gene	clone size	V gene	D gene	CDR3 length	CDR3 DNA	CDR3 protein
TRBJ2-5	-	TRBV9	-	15	TGTGCCAGCAGCGTAGAGGTGGCAGTAGGCGAGACCCAGTACTTC	CASSVEVAVGETQYF
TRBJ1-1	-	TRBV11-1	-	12	TGTGCCAGCAGCTTAGACACAAGACAGCTCTCGTTT	CASSLDTRQLSF
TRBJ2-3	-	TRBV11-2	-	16	TGTGCCAGTGCTCTAGGGTACACAAGCCGCACAGATACGCAGTATTTT	CASALGYTSRTDTQYF
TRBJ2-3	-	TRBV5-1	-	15	TGCGCCAGCAAATTTCAGGGGACTAGCACAGATACGCAGTATTTT	CASKFQGTSTDTQYF
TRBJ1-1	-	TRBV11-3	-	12	TGTGCCAGCAGCTTAGCGACAGAGGAAGCTTTCTTT	CASSLATEEAFF
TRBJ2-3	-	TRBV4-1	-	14	TGCGCCAGCAGCCCGAACGCAGGGCCCGATACGCAGTATTTT	CASSPNAGPDTQYF
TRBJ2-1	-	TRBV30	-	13	TGTGCCTGGAGCAGTTTCTCCTACAATGAGCAGTTCTTC	CAWSSFSYNEQFF
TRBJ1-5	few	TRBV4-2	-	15	TGTGCCAGCAGCCAAGTTTCCGGTGACAATCAGCCCCAGCATTTT	CASSQVSGDNQPQHF
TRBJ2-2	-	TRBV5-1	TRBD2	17	TGCGCCAGCAGCTTCATCCGGGACTACGCGAACACCGGGGAGCTGTTTTTT	CASSFIRDYANTGELFF
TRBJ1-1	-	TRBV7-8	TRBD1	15	TGTGCCAGCAGCCTCCCTGGGACAGTGAACACTGAAGCTTTCTTT	CASSLPGTVNTEAFF
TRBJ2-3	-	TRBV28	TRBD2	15	TGTGCCAGCACCGTGGCCGGGGGGGGGACAGATACGCAGTATTTT	CASTVAGGGTDTQYF
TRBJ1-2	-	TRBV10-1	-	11	TGCGCCAGCAATGACGGCTATGGCTACACCTTC	CASNDGYGYTF
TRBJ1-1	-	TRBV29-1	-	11	TGCAGCGGGCGGCAGGGGAATGAAGCTTTCTTT	CSGRQGNEAFF
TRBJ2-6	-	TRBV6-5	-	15	TGTGCCAGCGCCCAGGAGGTCTCTGGGGCCAACGTCCTGACTTTC	CASAQEVSGANVLTF
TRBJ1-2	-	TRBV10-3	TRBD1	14	TGTGCCATCAGTGACGGGACAGGGGAGGATGGCTACACCTTC	CAISDGTGEDGYTF
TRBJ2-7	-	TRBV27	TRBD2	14	TGTGCCAGCAGGACTAGCGGTCGCTCCTACGAGCAGTACTTC	CASRTSGRSYEQYF
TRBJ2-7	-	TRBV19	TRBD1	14	TGTGCCAGTAGGGCCGGGACAGGGCCCTACGAGCAGTACTTC	CASRAGTGPYEQYF
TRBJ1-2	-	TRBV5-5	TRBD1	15	TGTGCCAGCAGCCTCGGACAGGGATGGTCCTATGGCTACACCTTC	CASSLGQGWSYGYTF
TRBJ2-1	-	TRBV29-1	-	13	TGCAGCGTTGAAACCGGCCCAACGGAGGAGCAGTTCTTC	CSVETGPTEEQFF
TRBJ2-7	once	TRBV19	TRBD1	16	TGTGCCAGCTCTATCAGGGCACAGGGGGGTACCTACGAGCAGTACTTC	CASSIRAQGGTYEQYF
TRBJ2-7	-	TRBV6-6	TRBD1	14	TGTGCCAGCAGCCCGGACAGGGGGATCACCCAGCAGTACTTC	CASSPDRGITQQYF
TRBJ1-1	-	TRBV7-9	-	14	TGTGCCAGCAGCTTCGAGGGGGTTGGTACTGAAGCTTTCTTT	CASSFEGVGTEAFF
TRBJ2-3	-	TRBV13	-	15	TGTGCCAGCAGCTTAGGCGGGGGATACACAGATACGCAGTATTTT	CASSLGGGYTDTQYF
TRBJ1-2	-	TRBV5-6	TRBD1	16	TGTGCCAGCAGCCCCGACAGTATAGACAGGGGGAATGGCTACACCTTC	CASSPDSIDRGNGYTF
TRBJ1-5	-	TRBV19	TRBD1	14	TGTGCCAGTAGTAAGGGACAGCTCAATCAGCCCCAGCATTTT	CASSKGQLNQPQHF
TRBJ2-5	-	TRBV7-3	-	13	TGTGCCAGCAGCCTAGGGACGGAAGAGACCCAGTACTTC	CASSLGTEETQYF
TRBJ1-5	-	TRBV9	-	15	TGTGCCAGCAGCGGACTGGGTATTGGCAATCAGCCCCAGCATTTT	CASSGLGIGNQPQHF
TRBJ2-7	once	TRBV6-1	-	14	TGTGCCAGCAGTGAGGACTGGGGGGCTTCCGAGCAGTACTTC	CASSEDWGASEQYF
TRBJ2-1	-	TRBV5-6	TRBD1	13	TGTGCCAGCAGCGGGACAGGGTACAATGAGCAGTTCTTC	CASSGTGYNEQFF
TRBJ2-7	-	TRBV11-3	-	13	TGTGCCAGCAGCTTAGTGGCGGGGCTCGAGCAGTACTTC	CASSLVAGLEQYF
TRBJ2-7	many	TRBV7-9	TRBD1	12	TGTGCCAGCAGCTTATTTCGGACAGGGCAGTACTTC	CASSLFRTGQYF
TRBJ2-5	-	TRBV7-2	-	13	TGTGCCAGCAGCTTAGACTGGGGCGAGACCCAGTACTTC	CASSLDWGETQYF
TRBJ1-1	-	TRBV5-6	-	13	TGTGCCAGCAGCTTGGGTGGAAACACTGAAGCTTTCTTT	CASSLGGNTEAFF
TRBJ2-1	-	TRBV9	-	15	TGTGCCAGCAGCGCTTACAGGGATATTAACGGTGAGCAGTTCTTC	CASSAYRDINGEQFF
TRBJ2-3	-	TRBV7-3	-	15	TGTGCCAGCAGCTTAATACGGGGGATCACAGATACGCAGTATTTT	CASSLIRGITDTQYF
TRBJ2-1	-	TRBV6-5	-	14	TGTGCCAGCAGTCGGATTGGGGCTACAAATGAGCAGTTCTTC	CASSRIGATNEQFF
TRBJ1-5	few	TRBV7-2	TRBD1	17	TGTGCCAGCAGCTTCGCGACAGGGGGAGGTCGCAATCAGCCCCAGCATTTT	CASSFATGGGRNQPQHF
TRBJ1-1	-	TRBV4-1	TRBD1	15	TGCGCCAGCAGCCAGGGACAGGGAATGAACACTGAAGCTTTCTTT	CASSQGQGMNTEAFF
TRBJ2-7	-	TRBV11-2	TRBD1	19	TGTGCCAGCAGCGATAGAGGACAGGTGATTGACAGCGGTTACTACGAGCAGTACTTC	CASSDRGQVIDSGYYEQYF
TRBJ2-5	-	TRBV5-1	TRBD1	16	TGCGCCAGCAGCTCGGGACAGCTTCCCGGTCAAGAGACCCAGTACTTC	CASSSGQLPGQETQYF
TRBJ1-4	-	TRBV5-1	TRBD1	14	TGCGCCAGCAGCTCCGGGACAGGGAAAGAAAAACTGTTTTTT	CASSSGTGKEKLFF
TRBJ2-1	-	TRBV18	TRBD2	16	TGTGCCAGCTCACCAGGTAGGACTAGCGGGACCTATGAGCAGTTCTTC	CASSPGRTSGTYEQFF
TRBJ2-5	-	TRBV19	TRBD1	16	TGTGCCAGTAGTATAGCGGACAGGGAAGTCGCAGAGACCCAGTACTTC	CASSIADREVAETQYF
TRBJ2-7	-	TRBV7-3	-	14	TGTGCCAGCAGCTTAGCGTGGACCTCCTACGAGCAGTACTTC	CASSLAWTSYEQYF
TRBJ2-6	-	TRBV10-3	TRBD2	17	TGTGCCATCAAGGGACTAGCGGGAGGGCCTGGGGCCAACGTCCTGACTTTC	CAIKGLAGGPGANVLTF
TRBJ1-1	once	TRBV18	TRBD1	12	TGTGCCAGCTCGCCCGACAGGGGAGGAGCTTTCTTT	CASSPDRGGAFF
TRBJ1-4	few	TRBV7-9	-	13	TGTGCCAGCAGTTCGACGGGCTGGGAAAAACTGTTTTTT	CASSSTGWEKLFF
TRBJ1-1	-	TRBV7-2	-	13	TGTGCCAGCAGCTTAGTTTCATACACTGAAGCTTTCTTT	CASSLVSYTEAFF
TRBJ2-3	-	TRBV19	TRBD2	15	TGTGCCAGTAGTGTCGGGACTAGCGGCACAGATACGCAGTATTTT	CASSVGTSGTDTQYF
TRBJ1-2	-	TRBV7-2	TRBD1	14	TGTGCCAGCAGCCACGGGACAGGGGACTATGGCTACACCTTC	CASSHGTGDYGYTF
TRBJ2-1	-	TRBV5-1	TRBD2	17	TGCGCCAGCAGTTATACTGGGGGGGTTGTAGCGGGAAGTGAGCAGTTCTTC	CASSYTGGVVAGSEQFF
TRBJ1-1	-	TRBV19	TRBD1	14	TGTGCCAGTAGTCCTAGACAGGGCCACACTGAAGCTTTCTTT	CASSPRQGHTEAFF
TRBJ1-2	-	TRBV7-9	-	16	TGTGCCAGCAGCACGTCTAGCCGGGACGGAAAATATGGCTACACCTTC	CASSTSSRDGKYGYTF
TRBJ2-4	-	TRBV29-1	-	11	TGCAGCGTTGAATTTGGAAACATTCAGTACTTC	CSVEFGNIQYF
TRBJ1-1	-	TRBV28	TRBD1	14	TGTGCCAGCAGCGGACAGGGATGGAACACTGAAGCTTTCTTT	CASSGQGWNTEAFF